This section outlines one T cell receptor beta chain sequence together with its context. Its antigen is unidentified. This sequence may be a read error, since a much larger clone differs from it by one base. These data belong to a study of identical twins. A universal primer site arose from template switching, and cDNA bore unique molecular identifiers. MiXCR was run by TCRdb on the 5' RACE reads, yielding one entry per CDR3 protein. Seen here are about 1.7 million distinct CDR3 sequences, around a third observed once, and the top ten hold approximately 0.29%. The length of the CDR3 is 14 residues. The germline V gene encodes CDR1 SGHTA and CDR2 FQGNSA. Study-wide results and limits: Excess twin sharing in beta out-of-frame sequences was weaker. Diverse VJ usage suggested most zero-insertion clonotypes were not invariant T cells.

This chain uses TRBV7-2 with TRBJ2-4; TRBD2 matches at 7 bases. The J call may be incorrect, as the DNA end agrees better with TRBJ2-5. The receptor comes from a newborn girl in good health. The material sequenced was cord blood. The CDR3 protein is CAGSLGRVPETQYF. CDR3 nucleotide sequence: TGTGCCGGCAGCCTTGGGAGGGTTCCAGAGACCCAGTACTTC.